The 24 T cell receptor beta chains presented below share a single source sample, sequenced in a study of beta chain features in type 1 diabetes listed by TCRdb under 2018. Receptor amplification or capture employed the immunoSEQ multiplex PCR assay. All of the isolated RNA was reverse transcribed with the High Capacity cDNA Reverse Transcription Kit, so expressed TCRB transcripts were sequenced. TCRdb took this table from immuneACCESS and kept in-frame rearrangements with V and J called. Such tables lack part of the clones; where checked against another copy, unresolved V genes explain under half of the gap, and the rest is unexplained. The sample table lists around 190,000 clones, 13% of them with a count of one. The biggest ten clones account for about 0.58% of the sample. The material sequenced was central memory CD4+ T cells from blood. Every receptor here comes from a woman between 18 and 29 years old in good health.

V usage is TRBV9 and J usage is TRBJ1-4; possible D gene TRBD1, 5 bases. Germline V gives CDR1 SGDLS, CDR2 YYNGEE. V was shortened by 0 bases and J by 6 bases, with 12 bases between the two germline ends. The CDR3 runs 15 residues. CDR3 in DNA: TGTGCCAGCAGCGTAGTCGGGCAGGGCGATGAAAAACTGTTTTTT. Amino acid sequence: CASSVVGQGDEKLFF.

This clone was detected only a few times. This chain connects TRBV30 to TRBJ2-1, with D possibly matching TRBD2 (6 bases). The CDR3 runs 12 residues. Germline values: CDR1 GTSNPN, CDR2 SVGIG (reference sequence). The germline V and J ends were trimmed by 1 base and 11 bases, with 12 bases remaining between them. CDR3 sequence reads: CAWSESSAKQFF. The DNA of the CDR3 is TGTGCCTGGAGTGAGTCTAGCGCTAAGCAGTTCTTC.

The V call is TRBV13, the J call TRBJ2-1; TRBD2 matches at 10 bases. The ends lost 4 bases at V and 6 bases at J; junction bases unmatched: 3. This CDR3 comprises 14 residues. The germline CDR1 and CDR2 sequences are PRHDT and FYEKMQ (reference sequence). CDR3 nucleotide sequence: TGTGCCAGCAGCTATGGACTAGCGGCCAATGAGCAGTTCTTC. Protein sequence: CASSYGLAANEQFF.

The rearrangement uses TRBV7-3 and TRBJ2-5; D is unresolved. Per germline, CDR1 SGHTA and CDR2 FQGTGA. CDR3 length: 14 residues. V dropped 2 bases and J dropped 4 bases, with 11 bases sitting between them. The CDR3 sequence is CASSLANVRETQYF. The CDR3 DNA follows: TGTGCCAGCAGCTTAGCTAACGTAAGAGAGACCCAGTACTTC. Based on the CDR3 plus reference TRBV7-3 and TRBJ2-5, the full variable domain is GAGVSQTPSNKVTEKGKYVELRCDPISGHTALYWYRQSLGQGPEFLIYFQGTGAADDSGLPNDRFFAVRPEGSVSTLKIQRTERGDSAVYLCASSLANVRETQYFGPGTRLLVL.

The chain couples TRBV5-1 to TRBJ2-1, with 14 bases fitting TRBD2. CDR3 length: 15 amino acids. V lost 4 bases to trimming and J lost 9 bases; unmatched junction nucleotides: 6. CDR1 SGHRS and CDR2 YFSETQ come from the germline V gene. CDR3 region: CASSPGLAGGPEQFF. CDR3 coding DNA: TGCGCCAGCAGCCCCGGACTAGCGGGAGGACCTGAGCAGTTCTTC.

The chain combines TRBV15 with TRBJ2-7; 12 nucleotides match TRBD2. The trim removed 6 bases at V and 5 bases at J, leaving 8 bases unmatched. This CDR3 region has 15 residues. Germline lookup yields CDR1 LNHNV and CDR2 YYDKDF (reference sequence). The CDR3 DNA reads TGTGCCACCAGTGGGGGACTAGCGGGTGTCAACGAGCAGTACTTC. Its translation: CATSGGLAGVNEQYF.

This clone was observed a few times. V and J are TRBV28 and TRBJ2-1; D might be TRBD2 (5 bases). The CDR3 runs to 16 residues. The germline CDR1 and CDR2 sequences are MDHEN and SYDVKM. V was trimmed by 4 bases and J by 0 bases, leaving 13 bases between them. CDR3 amino acids: CASSWRSGSSYNEQFF. DNA of the CDR3: TGTGCCAGCAGTTGGAGAAGCGGAAGCTCCTACAATGAGCAGTTCTTC.

This clone was picked up a small number of times. The chain joins TRBV2 to TRBJ2-7; D is possibly TRBD2 (5 bases). Germline CDR1 SNHLY, CDR2 FYNNEI. This CDR3 has 15 residues. Deletions cut 2 bases from V and 7 bases from J, with 18 bases between. This CDR3 is CASSEPPPLEVEQYF. The CDR3 coding sequence is TGTGCCAGCAGTGAACCCCCCCCCTTGGAGGTGGAGCAGTACTTC. The entire variable domain, with the rest obtained from reference TRBV2 and TRBJ2-7, is as follows: EPEVTQTPSHQVTQMGQEVILRCVPISNHLYFYWYRQILGQKVEFLVSFYNNEISEKSEIFDDQFSVERPDGSNFTLKIRSTKLEDSAMYFCASSEPPPLEVEQYFGPGTRLTVT.

The chain combines TRBV5-1 with TRBJ2-1; TRBD2 matches at 12 bases. In germline, CDR1 is SGHRS, CDR2 YFSETQ. J lost 10 bases, V lost 0 bases, and 8 bases had no gene match. The CDR3 covers 16 residues. The CDR3 bases are TGCGCCAGCAGCTTGGGGGCTAGCGGGAGGGCCCTAGAGCAGTTCTTC. Amino acid sequence: CASSLGASGRALEQFF.

The chain couples TRBV7-9 to TRBJ2-2, with D possibly TRBD1 on 5 matching bases. V was pared by 3 bases and J by 11 bases, with 10 bases between. This CDR3 is built from 12 residues. Per germline, CDR1 SEHNR and CDR2 FQNEAQ (reference sequence). CDR3 loop: CASSLGPRELFF. The CDR3 coding sequence is TGTGCCAGCAGCTTGGGGCCCCGTGAGCTGTTTTTT. The complete variable domain, with remaining parts taken from reference TRBV7-9 and TRBJ2-2, reads DTGVSQNPRHKITKRGQNVTFRCDPISEHNRLYWYRQTLGQGPEFLTYFQNEAQLEKSRLLSDRFSAERPKGSFSTLEIQRTEQGDSAMYLCASSLGPRELFFGEGSRLTVL.

This clone has a handful of counts. The chain is built from TRBV19 and TRBJ1-5, with a weak D call TRBD1 (6 bases). Trimming took 3 bases from V and 5 from J, leaving 14 bases between them. This CDR3 comprises 15 residues. CDR1 and CDR2 (germline): LNHDA, SQIVND (reference sequence). In DNA, the CDR3 is TGTGCCAGTAGTATTGGAGGGGGGGAATATCAGCCCCAGCATTTT. Translated, it gives CASSIGGGEYQPQHF.

This clone was counted ten times or more. J is TRBJ2-1 and V is TRBV19, with D possibly TRBD2 on 5 matching bases. This CDR3 region has 14 residues. Deletions cut 7 bases from V and 3 bases from J, with 13 bases between. Per germline, CDR1 LNHDA and CDR2 SQIVND (reference sequence). CDR3 sequence reads: CASIPGGFYNEQFF. For the CDR3, the DNA is TGTGCCAGTATCCCCGGCGGGTTCTACAATGAGCAGTTCTTC.

Concerning this clone itself: The sample has other DNA sequences that encode this CDR3 too. This rearrangement joins TRBV7-3 to TRBJ2-1; 9 bases are a match to TRBD1. The CDR3 is 14 residues long. V gave up 3 bases and J gave up 5 bases; unmatched junction bases: 2. The V gene's germline CDR1 is SGHTA and CDR2 FQGTGA. The CDR3 sequence: CASSLGQGHNEQFF. CDR3 DNA: TGTGCCAGCAGCTTGGGACAGGGTCACAATGAGCAGTTCTTC. The full variable domain, its missing parts supplied by reference TRBV7-3 and TRBJ2-1, is GAGVSQTPSNKVTEKGKYVELRCDPISGHTALYWYRQSLGQGPEFLIYFQGTGAADDSGLPNDRFFAVRPEGSVSTLKIQRTERGDSAVYLCASSLGQGHNEQFFGPGTRLTVL.

The rearrangement joins TRBV7-2 to TRBJ2-7; D call uncertain. The CDR3 has 14 residues. Per germline, CDR1 SGHTA and CDR2 FQGNSA. The germline V and J ends were trimmed by 3 bases and 5 bases, with 14 bases remaining between them. CDR3 residues: CASSFLRGAHEQYF. As DNA, the CDR3 is TGTGCCAGCAGCTTCCTTAGAGGAGCGCACGAGCAGTACTTC.

This chain joins TRBV5-1 and TRBJ2-3; 12 bases fit TRBD2. V lost 4 bases to trimming and J lost 6 bases; unmatched junction nucleotides: 9. The CDR3 spans 16 residues. Per germline, CDR1 SGHRS and CDR2 YFSETQ. CDR3 nucleotide sequence: TGCGCCAGCAGCCTACCCCTAGCGGGAGGGATCGATACGCAGTATTTT. Protein: CASSLPLAGGIDTQYF.

This clone was detected ten times or more. The chain couples TRBV11-2 to TRBJ2-5, with D possibly being TRBD2 (5 bases). V was shortened by 4 bases and J by 7 bases, with 13 bases between the two germline ends. The germline CDR1 and CDR2 sequences are SGHAT and FQNNGV. The CDR3 has 13 amino acids. CDR3 loop: CASSSDLKGTQYF. The CDR3 coding sequence is TGTGCCAGCAGCTCGGACTTAAAGGGGACCCAGTACTTC.

The chain has TRBV6-1 and TRBJ2-5, with D perhaps TRBD1 (6 bases). Germline assignment: CDR1 MNHNS and CDR2 SASEGT. V was cut by 2 bases and J by 0 bases, with 13 bases left in between. The CDR3 has 16 residues. The CDR3 DNA sequence: TGTGCCAGCAGTGAAATCCGAGGACAGTACCAAGAGACCCAGTACTTC. Translation: CASSEIRGQYQETQYF.

The CDR3 reads CASSPQGGGNQPQHF. In nucleotides, the CDR3 is TGCGCCAGCAGCCCGCAGGGAGGGGGCAATCAGCCCCAGCATTTT. The chain links TRBV5-1 to TRBJ1-5; tentatively, D is TRBD1 (5 bases). V shed 4 bases and J shed 2 bases, with 13 bases lying between them. The CDR3 spans 15 residues. Germline V gene data show CDR1 as SGHRS and CDR2 as YFSETQ.

This sequence joins TRBV30 and TRBJ2-7; D is possibly TRBD1 (5 bases). The CDR3 is 15 residues long. With 0 bases removed from V and 3 bases from J, the gap between germline ends came to 15 bases. Germline CDR1 and CDR2: GTSNPN and SVGIG (reference sequence). The CDR3 loop reads CAWSVAGHTLYEQYF. CDR3 nucleotide sequence: TGTGCCTGGAGTGTTGCTGGACACACCCTCTACGAGCAGTACTTC.

The CDR3 is CASSSPERDTQYF. Written as DNA, the CDR3 is TGCGCCAGCAGCTCGCCGGAGAGAGATACGCAGTATTTT. The chain recombines TRBV5-1 with TRBJ2-3; no definite D call. Germline CDR1 and CDR2: SGHRS and YFSETQ. This CDR3 spans 13 amino acids. V lost 3 bases and J lost 5, with 10 bases in between. Combining the CDR3 with reference TRBV5-1 and TRBJ2-3 gives the whole variable domain KAGVTQTPRYLIKTRGQQVTLSCSPISGHRSVSWYQQTPGQGLQFLFEYFSETQRNKGNFPGRFSGRQFSNSRSEMNVSTLELGDSALYLCASSSPERDTQYFGPGTRLTVL.

The genes are TRBV19 and TRBJ2-7; 12 bases line up with TRBD2. Germline trimming cut 4 bases from V and 5 bases from J; bases unmatched to any gene: 3. This CDR3 comprises 14 residues. Germline V gene sequence: CDR1 LNHDA, CDR2 SQIVND (reference sequence). In DNA, the CDR3 is TGTGCCAGTAGTACTAGCGGGAGGGCCGACGAGCAGTACTTC. As protein: CASSTSGRADEQYF.

V and J are TRBV5-1 and TRBJ2-3; D gene unclear. Germline V lookup: CDR1 SGHRS, CDR2 YFSETQ. The length of the CDR3 is 15 residues. The germline V and J ends were trimmed by 1 base and 2 bases, with 11 bases remaining between them. CDR3 DNA sequence: TGCGCCAGCAGCTTGACACATGGAGACACAGATACGCAGTATTTT. It is translated as CASSLTHGDTDTQYF.

The chain employs TRBV30 and TRBJ1-1; D gene unclear. The CDR3 covers 13 residues. The ends were cut back, 2 bases at V and 11 bases at J, with 18 bases in the middle. Per the germline V gene, CDR1 is GTSNPN and CDR2 is SVGIG (reference sequence). The CDR3 nucleotides read TGTGCCTGGAGTCCCTTTGTGGCAGTCGTGGCTTTCTTT. Protein product: CAWSPFVAVVAFF.

V usage is TRBV30 and J usage is TRBJ1-3; D is unresolved. Germline assignment: CDR1 GTSNPN and CDR2 SVGIG (reference sequence). The germline V and J ends were trimmed by 0 bases and 8 bases, with 5 bases remaining between them. The CDR3 length is 11 residues. DNA for the CDR3: TGTGCCTGGAGTGTTGAGTACACCATATATTTT. Translating gives CAWSVEYTIYF.